The entry below describes one T cell receptor beta chain. Other DNA sequences in this sample translate to the same CDR3. This sample was taken from a study of shared T cell receptors in the human thymus. Sequencing was performed with immunoSEQ multiplex PCR; in TCRdb, only in-frame clones are kept and a portion is missing. Of about 660,000 clones listed, around 87% are singletons. From germline, CDR1 is SGHRS and CDR2 YFSETQ. This CDR3 is 14 amino acids long. The ends lost 3 bases at V and 0 bases at J; junction bases unmatched: 2. The data also belong to a second study, concerning human thymus T cells.

The specimen sequenced was thymocytes. The receptor comes from a boy younger than two with a congenital heart defect. This chain joins TRBV5-1 and TRBJ2-7; 8 positions agree with TRBD1. In nucleotides, the CDR3 is TGCGCCAGCAGCTCAGGACAGGGCTCCTACGAGCAGTACTTC. Amino acid sequence: CASSSGQGSYEQYF.